The 2 T cell receptor beta chains below come from one sample, sequenced in a study of shared clonotypes between healthy human individuals. Measured with immunoSEQ multiplex PCR; TCRdb has only the in-frame clones, and not every one. Here the sample spans 2 million to 3 million clones, 93% being singletons. The source material was naive CD4+ T cells from PBMCs. Subset noted: CD45RA+ positively selected. These receptors came from a man younger than 35 in good health. Some clones in this sample may be carry-over from other donors' samples.

This clone was recorded only once. This rearrangement joins TRBV28 to TRBJ2-1, with 8 bases that match TRBD2. This CDR3 spans 14 amino acids. V lost 9 bases and J lost 4; bases outside the gene matches: 8. Germline loops: CDR1 MDHEN, CDR2 SYDVKM. In DNA, the CDR3 is TGTGCCAGTAGCGGGATTTCTCCTTACAATGAGCAGTTCTTC. Translation: CASSGISPYNEQFF.

V usage is TRBV7-2 and J usage is TRBJ2-3; 9 bases match TRBD2. The CDR3 loop spans 17 amino acids. The J segment lost 3 bases and the V segment lost 5 bases, leaving 12 bases of the junction unmatched. Germline V gene lookup returns CDR1 SGHTA and CDR2 FQGNSA. Written as DNA, the CDR3 is TGTGCCAGCAGCCCTTGGACTAGCGTTCCGCGTACAGATACGCAGTATTTT. Translating gives CASSPWTSVPRTDTQYF.